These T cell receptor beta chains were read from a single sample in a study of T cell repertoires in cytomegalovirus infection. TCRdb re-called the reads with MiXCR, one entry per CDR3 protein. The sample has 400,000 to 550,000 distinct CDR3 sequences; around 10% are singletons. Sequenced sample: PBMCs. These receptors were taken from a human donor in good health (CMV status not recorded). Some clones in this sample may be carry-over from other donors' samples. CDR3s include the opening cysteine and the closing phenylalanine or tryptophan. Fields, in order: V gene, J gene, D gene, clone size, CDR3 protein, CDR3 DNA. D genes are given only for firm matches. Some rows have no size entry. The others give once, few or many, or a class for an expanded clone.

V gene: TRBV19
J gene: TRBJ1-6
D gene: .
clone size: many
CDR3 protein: CASSIEDTSNSPLHF
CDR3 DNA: TGTGCCAGTAGTATAGAGGACACCTCGAATTCACCCCTCCACTTT

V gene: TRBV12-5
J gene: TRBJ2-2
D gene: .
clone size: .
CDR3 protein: CASGAPNTGELFF
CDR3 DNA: TGTGCTAGTGGGGCCCCTAACACCGGGGAGCTGTTTTTT

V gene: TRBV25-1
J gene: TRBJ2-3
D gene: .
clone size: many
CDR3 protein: CASSDPLPGRGTDTQYF
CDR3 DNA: TGTGCCAGCAGTGATCCTCTTCCAGGGAGAGGGACAGATACGCAGTATTTT

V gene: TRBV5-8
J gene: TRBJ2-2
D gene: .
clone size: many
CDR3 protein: CASSGPGVYISGELFF
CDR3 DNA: TGTGCCAGCAGCGGCCCGGGGGTCTACATCTCCGGGGAGCTGTTTTTT

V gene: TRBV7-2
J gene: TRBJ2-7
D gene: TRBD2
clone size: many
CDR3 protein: CASSTRTSGPYEQYF
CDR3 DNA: TGTGCCAGCAGCACTCGGACTAGCGGGCCCTACGAGCAGTACTTC

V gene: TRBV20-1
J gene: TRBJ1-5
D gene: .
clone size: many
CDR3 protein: CSASLRGNQPQHF
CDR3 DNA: TGCAGTGCTAGTCTCAGGGGCAATCAGCCCCAGCATTTT

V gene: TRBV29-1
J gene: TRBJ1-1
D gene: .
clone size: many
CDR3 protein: CSARPGTDTEAFF
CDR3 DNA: TGCAGCGCCCGCCCCGGGACGGACACTGAAGCTTTCTTT

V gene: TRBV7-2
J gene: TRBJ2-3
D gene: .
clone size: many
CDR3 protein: CASSARQGGTDTQYF
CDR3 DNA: TGTGCCAGCAGCGCACGACAGGGAGGGACAGATACGCAGTATTTT

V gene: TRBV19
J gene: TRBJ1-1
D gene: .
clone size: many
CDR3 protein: CASSKGGGTEAFF
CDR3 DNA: TGTGCCAGTAGCAAGGGGGGGGGCACTGAAGCTTTCTTT

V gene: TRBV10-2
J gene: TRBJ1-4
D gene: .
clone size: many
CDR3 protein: CASSEIREKLFF
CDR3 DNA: TGCGCCAGCAGTGAGATCAGGGAAAAACTGTTTTTT

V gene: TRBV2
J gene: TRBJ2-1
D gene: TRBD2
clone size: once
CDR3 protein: CARGLADYNEQFF
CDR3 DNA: TGTGCCAGGGGACTAGCGGACTACAATGAGCAGTTCTTC

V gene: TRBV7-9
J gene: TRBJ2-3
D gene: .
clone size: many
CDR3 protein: CASSFGGAYDTQYF
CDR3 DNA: TGTGCCAGCAGCTTTGGGGGGGCCTACGATACGCAGTATTTT

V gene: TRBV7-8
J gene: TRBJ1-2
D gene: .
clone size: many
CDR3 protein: CASSIAGNARGYGYTF
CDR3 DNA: TGTGCCAGCAGTATAGCAGGCAATGCTAGAGGCTATGGCTACACCTTC

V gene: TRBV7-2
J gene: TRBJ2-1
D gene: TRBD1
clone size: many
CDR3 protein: CASSLALRTGNNEQFF
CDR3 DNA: TGTGCCAGCAGCTTAGCTTTAAGGACAGGGAACAATGAGCAGTTCTTC

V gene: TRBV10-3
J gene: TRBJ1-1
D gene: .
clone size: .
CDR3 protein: CAISESSDTEAFF
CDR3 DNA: TGTGCCATCAGTGAGTCATCAGACACTGAAGCTTTCTTT

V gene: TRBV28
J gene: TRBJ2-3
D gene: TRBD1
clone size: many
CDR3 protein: CASTLRDRGTPRADTQYF
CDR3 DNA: TGTGCCAGCACCCTACGGGACAGGGGAACCCCTAGGGCAGATACGCAGTATTTT

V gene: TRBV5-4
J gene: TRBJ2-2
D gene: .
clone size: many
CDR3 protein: CASSPRTGELFF
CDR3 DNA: TGTGCCAGCAGCCCCCGAACCGGGGAGCTGTTTTTT

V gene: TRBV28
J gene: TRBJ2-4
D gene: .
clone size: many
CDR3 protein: CASTSLGGVIAKNIQYF
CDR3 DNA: TGTGCCAGCACCTCCCTGGGGGGAGTAATAGCCAAAAACATTCAGTACTTC

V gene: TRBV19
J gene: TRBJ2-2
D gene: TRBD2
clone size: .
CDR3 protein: CASGLAGVGGELFF
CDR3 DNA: TGTGCCAGCGGACTAGCGGGAGTTGGCGGGGAGCTGTTTTTT

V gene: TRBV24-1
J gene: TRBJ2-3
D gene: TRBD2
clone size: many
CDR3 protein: CATSVTSGSPDTQYF
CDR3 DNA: TGTGCCACCAGTGTTACTAGCGGGAGCCCAGATACGCAGTATTTT

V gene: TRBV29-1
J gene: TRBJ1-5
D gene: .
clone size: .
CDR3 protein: CSVEYADNQPQHF
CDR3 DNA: TGCAGCGTTGAATACGCGGACAATCAGCCCCAGCATTTT

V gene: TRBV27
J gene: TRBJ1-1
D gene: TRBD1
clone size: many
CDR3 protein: CASSWTGETTEAFF
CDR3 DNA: TGTGCCAGCAGTTGGACAGGGGAGACCACTGAAGCTTTCTTT

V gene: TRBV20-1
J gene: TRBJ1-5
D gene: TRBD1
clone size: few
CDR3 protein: CSAILRQGGNQPQHF
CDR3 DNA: TGCAGTGCTATCCTGAGGCAGGGGGGGAATCAGCCCCAGCATTTT

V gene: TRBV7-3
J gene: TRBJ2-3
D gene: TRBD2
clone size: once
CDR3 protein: CASSTGTSDTDTQYF
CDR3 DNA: TGTGCCAGCAGCACCGGGACTAGCGACACAGATACGCAGTATTTT

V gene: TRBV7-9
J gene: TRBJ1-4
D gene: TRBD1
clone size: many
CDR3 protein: CASSPSLGTENEKLFF
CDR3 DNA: TGTGCCAGCAGCCCGTCGCTCGGGACAGAGAATGAAAAACTGTTTTTT

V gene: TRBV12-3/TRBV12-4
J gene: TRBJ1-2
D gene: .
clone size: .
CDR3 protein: CASSLSSGLRDGYTF
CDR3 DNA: TGTGCCAGCAGTTTATCCTCGGGATTGAGAGATGGCTACACCTTC

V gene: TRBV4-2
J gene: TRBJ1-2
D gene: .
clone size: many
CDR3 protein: CASSQGEAGIYGYTF
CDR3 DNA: TGTGCCAGCAGCCAAGGTGAAGCAGGTATCTATGGCTACACCTTC

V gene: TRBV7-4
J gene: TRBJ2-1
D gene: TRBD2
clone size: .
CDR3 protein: CASSLKGTSGGHEQFF
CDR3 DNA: TGTGCCAGCAGCTTAAAAGGGACTAGCGGGGGTCATGAGCAGTTCTTC

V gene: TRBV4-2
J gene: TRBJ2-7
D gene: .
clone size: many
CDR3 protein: CASSRERGEQYF
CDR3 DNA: TGTGCCAGCAGCCGGGAGCGTGGCGAGCAGTACTTC

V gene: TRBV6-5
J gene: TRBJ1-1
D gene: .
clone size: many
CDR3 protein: CASSYGPWAQGLPEAFF
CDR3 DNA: TGTGCCAGCAGTTACGGCCCCTGGGCACAGGGCTTACCTGAAGCTTTCTTT

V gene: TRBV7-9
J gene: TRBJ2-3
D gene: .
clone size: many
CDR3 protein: CASSLEARTDTQYF
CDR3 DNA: TGTGCCAGCAGCTTAGAGGCGAGGACAGATACGCAGTATTTT

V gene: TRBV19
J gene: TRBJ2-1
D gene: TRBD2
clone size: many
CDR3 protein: CASSQEASGRNEQFF
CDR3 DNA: TGTGCCAGTAGTCAGGAGGCTAGCGGGAGAAATGAGCAGTTCTTC

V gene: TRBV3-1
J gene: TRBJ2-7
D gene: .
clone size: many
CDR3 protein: CASSQEGLPTYEQYF
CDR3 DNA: TGTGCCAGCAGCCAAGAGGGGCTACCGACCTACGAGCAGTACTTC

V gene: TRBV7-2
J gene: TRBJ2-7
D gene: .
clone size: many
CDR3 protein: CASSLRFSSYEQYF
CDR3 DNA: TGTGCCAGCAGCTTACGGTTCTCTTCCTACGAGCAGTACTTC

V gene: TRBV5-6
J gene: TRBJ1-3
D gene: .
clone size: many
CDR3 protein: CASSLGPSNTGNTIYF
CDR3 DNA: TGTGCCAGCAGCTTGGGACCATCTAACACTGGAAACACCATATATTTT

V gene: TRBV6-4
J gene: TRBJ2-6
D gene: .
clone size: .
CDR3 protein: CASSRGSSGANVLTF
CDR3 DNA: TGTGCCAGCAGTCGAGGGTCATCTGGGGCCAACGTCCTGACTTTC

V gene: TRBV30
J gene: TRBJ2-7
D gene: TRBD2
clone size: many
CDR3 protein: CAWSVGIAGGSEQYF
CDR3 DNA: TGTGCCTGGAGTGTTGGGATAGCGGGAGGGAGCGAGCAGTACTTC

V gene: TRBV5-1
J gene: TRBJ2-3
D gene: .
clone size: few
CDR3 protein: CASSPLGYSTDTQYF
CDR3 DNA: TGCGCCAGCAGCCCATTGGGCTATAGCACAGATACGCAGTATTTT